These 13 T cell receptor beta chains came from one sample sequenced in a study of cytomegalovirus exposure and HLA in healthy donors. The PCR used 60 Vbeta and 13 Jbeta primers. Generated by immunoSEQ multiplex PCR, the TCRdb table keeps only in-frame clones and is missing some. The sample lists more than 95,000 clones; roughly three quarters were seen once. The sequencing input was PBMCs. The receptors derive from a man aged 25 to 40 in good health and CMV-seronegative.

The chain recombines TRBV7-3 with TRBJ2-1, with 8 nucleotides matching TRBD2. V gave up 5 bases and J gave up 6 bases; unmatched junction bases: 9. This CDR3 is 15 amino acids long. In germline, CDR1 is SGHTA, CDR2 FQGTGA. DNA of the CDR3: TGTGCCAGCAGCCCACTAGCGGCGTCGGGCAATGAGCAGTTCTTC. Its protein is CASSPLAASGNEQFF.

In the case of this clone: The junction does not match germline at one end; this may be a read error. This rearrangement joins TRBV5-4 to TRBJ2-6; the D gene is possibly TRBD1 (5 bases). The CDR3 is 16 residues long. CDR1 is SGHNT and CDR2 is YYREEE in the germline V gene (reference sequence). CDR3 in amino acids: CASSHDSNSGANGLTF. The CDR3 DNA reads TGTGCCAGCAGCCACGACAGTAACTCTGGGGCCAACGGCCTGACTTTC.

This clone was observed a few times. The chain combines TRBV6-1 with TRBJ2-4, with D possibly TRBD2 on 5 matching bases. V was clipped by 7 bases and J by 1 base, with 14 bases between them. The CDR3 has 15 residues. Germline V gene sequence: CDR1 MNHNS, CDR2 SASEGT. Written as DNA, the CDR3 is TGTGCCAGCACCGAGTATAGGGAGGCCAAAAACATTCAGTACTTC. Its protein product is CASTEYREAKNIQYF.

V and J are TRBV28 and TRBJ2-7; D is perhaps TRBD1 (6 bases). The CDR3 runs 12 residues. Germline CDR1 reads MDHEN; CDR2 reads SYDVKM. Trimming took off 6 bases at V and 5 bases at J, with 11 bases between the two ends. The CDR3 DNA follows: TGTGCCAGCAGAAGGACAGTCCACGAGCAGTACTTC. Protein sequence: CASRRTVHEQYF.

J is TRBJ1-3 and V is TRBV7-2; possible D gene TRBD1, 6 bases. In germline, CDR1 is SGHTA, CDR2 FQGNSA. Trimming removed 5 bases at V and 0 bases at J, with 14 bases between. The CDR3 contains 16 residues. Here the CDR3 reads CASSLGTISSGNTIYF. The CDR3 nucleotides read TGTGCCAGCAGCCTCGGGACAATTTCCTCTGGAAACACCATATATTTT. Based on the CDR3 plus reference TRBV7-2 and TRBJ1-3, the full variable domain is GAGVSQSPSNKVTEKGKDVELRCDPISGHTALYWYRQSLGQGLEFLIYFQGNSAPDKSGLPSDRFSAERTGGSVSTLTIQRTQQEDSAVYLCASSLGTISSGNTIYFGEGSWLTVV.

V and J are TRBV27 and TRBJ1-1; 9 nucleotides align to TRBD1. The J segment lost 3 bases and the V segment lost 5 bases, leaving 7 bases of the junction unmatched. The V gene's germline CDR1 is MNHEY and CDR2 SMNVEV (reference sequence). The length of the CDR3 is 15 residues. DNA for the CDR3: TGTGCCAGCAGTAGACAGGGGGTTTCATACACTGAAGCTTTCTTT. Residues: CASSRQGVSYTEAFF.

The CDR3: CASSLGEDGGAKNIQYF. In DNA form, the CDR3 reads TGTGCCAGCAGCTTAGGAGAGGACGGGGGAGCCAAAAACATTCAGTACTTC. This rearrangement joins TRBV7-3 to TRBJ2-4; D perhaps matches TRBD2 (6 bases). This CDR3 is built from 17 residues. Germline CDR1 reads SGHTA; CDR2 reads FQGTGA. V shed 2 bases and J shed 0 bases, with 14 bases lying between them.

The gene calls are TRBV28 and TRBJ2-7; no definite D call. Per the germline V gene, CDR1 is MDHEN and CDR2 is SYDVKM. The V and J ends lost 3 bases and 0 bases respectively, with 9 bases between them. The CDR3 sequence is 14 residues long. The CDR3 here is CASSFQESSYEQYF. The DNA for the CDR3 is TGTGCCAGCAGTTTCCAGGAATCCTCCTACGAGCAGTACTTC.

The chain is built from TRBV5-4 and TRBJ2-3, with 7 nucleotides matching TRBD2. The CDR3 is 14 amino acids. J lost 6 bases, V lost 4 bases, and 8 bases had no gene match. CDR1 SGHNT and CDR2 YYREEE come from the germline V gene (reference sequence). The CDR3 nucleotides are TGTGCCAGCAGCAAGGCGGAGGGAGGGGATACGCAGTATTTT. Protein sequence: CASSKAEGGDTQYF. Based on the CDR3 plus reference TRBV5-4 and TRBJ2-3, the full variable domain is ETGVTQSPTHLIKTRGQQVTLRCSSQSGHNTVSWYQQALGQGPQFIFQYYREEENGRGNFPPRFSGLQFPNYSSELNVNALELDDSALYLCASSKAEGGDTQYFGPGTRLTVL.

This rearrangement joins TRBV2 to TRBJ2-2; 7 positions agree with TRBD1. Germline-derived CDR1 and CDR2 are SNHLY and FYNNEI. The CDR3 has 14 residues. Trimming at V came to 8 bases and at J to 0 bases, leaving 3 bases not matched to a gene. This CDR3 is CASEDRANTGELFF. The CDR3 DNA follows: TGTGCCAGCGAAGACAGGGCGAACACCGGGGAGCTGTTTTTT.

This chain uses TRBV9 with TRBJ2-3; the D gene is possibly TRBD1 (5 bases). Germline CDR1 is SGDLS and CDR2 is YYNGEE. The CDR3 has 15 residues. The V and J ends lost 0 bases and 5 bases respectively, with 13 bases between them. In DNA form, the CDR3 reads TGTGCCAGCAGCGTAGTTGGGGCGGTAGGAGATACGCAGTATTTT. This translates into CASSVVGAVGDTQYF.

The V and J genes are TRBV5-1 and TRBJ1-2; 7 nucleotides align to TRBD1. CDR1 SGHRS and CDR2 YFSETQ come from the germline V gene. After removal of 2 bases from V and 5 bases from J, the junction contained 9 bases not matched to a gene. The CDR3 sequence is 15 residues long. The CDR3 bases are TGCGCCAGCAGCTTAAGCTCCGACAGGGCTTATGGCTACACCTTC. It codes for CASSLSSDRAYGYTF.

This sequence joins TRBV5-6 and TRBJ1-1, with D hard to call. Between the trimmed V and J ends, which lost 5 bases and 11 bases, there was a span of 16 bases. Germline V gene data show CDR1 as SGHDT and CDR2 as YYEEEE. The CDR3 covers 12 residues. DNA for the CDR3: TGTGCCAGCAGTTCGTCAGGCGCCCTTGCTTTCTTT. Its protein is CASSSSGALAFF. Full variable domain (rest looked up from reference TRBV5-6 and TRBJ1-1): DAGVTQSPTHLIKTRGQQVTLRCSPKSGHDTVSWYQQALGQGPQFIFQYYEEEERQRGNFPDRFSGHQFPNYSSELNVNALLLGDSALYLCASSSSGALAFFGQGTRLTVV.